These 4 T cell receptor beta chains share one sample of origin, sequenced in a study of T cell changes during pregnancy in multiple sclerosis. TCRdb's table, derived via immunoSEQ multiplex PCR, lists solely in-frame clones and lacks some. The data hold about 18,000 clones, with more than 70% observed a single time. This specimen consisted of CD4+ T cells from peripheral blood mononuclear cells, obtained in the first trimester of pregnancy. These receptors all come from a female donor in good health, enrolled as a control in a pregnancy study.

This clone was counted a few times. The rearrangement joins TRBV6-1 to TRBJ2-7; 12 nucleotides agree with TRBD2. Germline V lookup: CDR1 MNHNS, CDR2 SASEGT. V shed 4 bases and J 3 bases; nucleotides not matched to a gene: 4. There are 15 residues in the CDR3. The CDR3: CASSVSSGGVYEQYF. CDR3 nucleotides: TGTGCCAGCAGTGTCTCTAGCGGGGGGGTCTACGAGCAGTACTTC.

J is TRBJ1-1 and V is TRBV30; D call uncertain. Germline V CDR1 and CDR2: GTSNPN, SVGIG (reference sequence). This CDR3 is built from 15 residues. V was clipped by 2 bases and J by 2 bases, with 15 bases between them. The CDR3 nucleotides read TGTGCCTGGAGTCTCGCCGGGAACTTAAACACTGAAGCTTTCTTT. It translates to CAWSLAGNLNTEAFF.

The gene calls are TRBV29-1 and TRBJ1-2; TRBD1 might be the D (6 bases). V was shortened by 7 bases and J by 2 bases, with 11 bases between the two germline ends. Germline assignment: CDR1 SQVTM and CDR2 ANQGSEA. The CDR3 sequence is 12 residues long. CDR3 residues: CSDTQGNYGYTF. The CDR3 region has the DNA TGCAGCGACACTCAGGGGAACTATGGCTACACCTTC.

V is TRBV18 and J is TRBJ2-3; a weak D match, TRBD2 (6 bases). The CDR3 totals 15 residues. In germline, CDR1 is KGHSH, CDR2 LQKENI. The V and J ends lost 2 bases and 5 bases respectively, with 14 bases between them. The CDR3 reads CASSPGGTRGDTQYF. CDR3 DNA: TGTGCCAGCTCACCAGGGGGGACCCGCGGAGATACGCAGTATTTT.